This T cell receptor (beta chain) was sequenced for a study of OX40 agonist ivuxolimab in advanced cancers. About the research overall: Patients took ivuxolimab, an agonistic anti-OX40 (CD134) antibody.

About this clone: The antigen is unknown.

With autoimmune disease history or systemic immunosuppression, patients were excluded. General observations from the study: The study found that CD8+ T cells averaged more expanded clones than CD4+. In the 0.1-3.0 mg/kg groups, partial responders showed among the lowest expansion.

Trimming shortened V by 5 bases and J by 4 bases, and 20 bases separated the two germline ends. The CDR3 runs to 16 residues. Germline V gene lookup returns CDR1 SGHAT and CDR2 FQNNGV. Produced via immunoSEQ multiplex PCR; TCRdb's table is partial and in-frame only. The repertoire holds around 77,000 clones, with 85% as singletons. The V call is TRBV11-2, the J call TRBJ1-2; D is unclear. The sequence came from an adult with an advanced solid tumor such as melanoma, head and neck, liver or kidney cancer. Specimen: CD4+ or CD8+ T cells sorted from blood, collected in a trial of the OX40 agonist ivuxolimab. The CDR3 DNA sequence: TGTGCCAGCAGCACCTTTTCATCCACCTCCCTCTATGGCTACACCTTC. As protein: CASSTFSSTSLYGYTF. The full variable domain, its missing parts supplied by reference TRBV11-2 and TRBJ1-2, is EAGVAQSPRYKIIEKRQSVAFWCNPISGHATLYWYQQILGQGPKLLIQFQNNGVVDDSQLPKDRFSAERLKGVDSTLKIQPAKLEDSAVYLCASSTFSSTSLYGYTFGSGTRLTVV.